These 25 T cell receptor beta chains were sequenced from one sample in a study of cytomegalovirus exposure and HLA in healthy donors listed by TCRdb under 2017. Receptors were amplified or captured by the immunoSEQ multiplex PCR assay. A mixture of 60 forward primers for TCR Vbeta segments and 13 reverse primers for TCR Jbeta segments was used in the multiplex PCR. Here the immuneACCESS table is served through TCRdb, limited to in-frame sequences with V and J called. Missing clones are a known gap in these copies; in checked studies unresolved V genes cover under half, and the rest lacks a known reason. The table for this sample lists some 140,000 clones; roughly four fifths of them were counted only once. The ten largest clones take up 2.5% to 3.5% of the sample. The sample comprised PBMCs. The receptors shown here come from a young man in good health and CMV-seronegative.

The rearrangement uses TRBV6-1 and TRBJ2-1; 7 bases are a match to TRBD2. The V and J ends lost 5 bases and 3 bases, in that order; junction bases with no gene match: 7. Per the germline V gene, CDR1 is MNHNS and CDR2 is SASEGT. This CDR3 is 15 amino acids long. CDR3 residues: CASSPGASGYNEQFF. The CDR3 region has the DNA TGTGCCAGCAGTCCGGGAGCTAGCGGCTACAATGAGCAGTTCTTC.

In the case of this clone: Sequence at one end of the junction differs from germline and may be a read error. The chain carries TRBV4-3 and TRBJ1-4; no reliable D call. The germline CDR1 and CDR2 sequences are LGHNA and YSLEER. This CDR3 spans 15 amino acids. For the CDR3, the DNA is TGCGCCAGCAGTCAAGTCGGGGAAGATGGTGAAAAACTGTTTTTT. Protein: CASSQVGEDGEKLFF.

This clone was recorded a few times. The chain combines TRBV12-5 with TRBJ2-5, with a weak D call TRBD1 (6 bases). The CDR3 consists of 13 residues. Looked up from germline, CDR1 is LGHNT and CDR2 is FRNRAP. Trimming left V 4 bases short and J 5 bases short, with 11 bases between. This CDR3 reads CASGSDRSETQYF. DNA for the CDR3: TGTGCTAGTGGTTCCGACAGGTCTGAGACCCAGTACTTC.

The gene calls are TRBV7-6 and TRBJ2-7; TRBD2 matches 8 bases. The CDR3 sequence is 16 residues long. Trimming at V came to 4 bases and at J to 7 bases, leaving 15 bases not matched to a gene. Germline V gene sequence: CDR1 SGHVS, CDR2 FNYEAQ. The CDR3 bases are TGTGCCAGCAGCTCGCGCAGCGGGGGCGCCGGAGGGGAGCAGTACTTC. The encoded protein is CASSSRSGGAGGEQYF.

The chain links TRBV4-3 to TRBJ2-7; D is unresolved. This CDR3 is built from 15 residues. Trimming removed 0 bases at V and 3 bases at J, with 12 bases between. Germline V CDR1 and CDR2: LGHNA, YSLEER. CDR3 sequence (DNA): TGCGCCAGCAGCCAAGAACGGCAGGTGAACTACGAGCAGTACTTC. This translates into CASSQERQVNYEQYF.

The chain uses TRBV6-5 and TRBJ2-7; a weak D match, TRBD2 (6 bases). The CDR3 contains 14 residues. CDR1 and CDR2 (germline): MNHEY, SVGAGI. Trimming pared 2 bases from V and 2 bases from J, leaving 10 bases between. CDR3 nucleotides: TGTGCCAGCAGTTACGGGGCGGGGACCTACGAGCAGTACTTC. This gives the protein CASSYGAGTYEQYF.

The chain employs TRBV30 and TRBJ2-5, with a tentative D call TRBD1 (6 bases). The DNA end is more similar to TRBJ2-7, so the J call may be wrong. From germline, CDR1 is GTSNPN and CDR2 SVGIG (reference sequence). This CDR3 contains 11 residues. In DNA, the CDR3 is TGTGCCTCGCAGGACAGCTACGAGCAGTACTTC. This codes for CASQDSYEQYF.

This chain joins TRBV25-1 and TRBJ2-1; 10 bases map to TRBD2. Germline V gene data show CDR1 as MGHDK and CDR2 as SYGVNS. The V and J ends lost 4 bases and 4 bases, in that order; junction bases with no gene match: 4. This CDR3 has 15 residues. The CDR3 is CASSAISGGYNEQFF. CDR3 nucleotides: TGTGCCAGCAGTGCCATTAGCGGGGGGTACAATGAGCAGTTCTTC.

The gene calls are TRBV4-1 and TRBJ2-7; 7 nucleotides align to TRBD1. With 3 bases clipped from V and 0 bases from J, the junction kept 5 bases outside the gene matches. The CDR3 has 15 amino acids. Germline lookup yields CDR1 MGHRA and CDR2 YSYEKL. CDR3 amino acids: CASSHPGQSSYEQYF. The CDR3 DNA follows: TGCGCCAGCAGCCACCCGGGACAGTCCTCCTACGAGCAGTACTTC.

The chain has TRBV29-1 and TRBJ1-1; D is unresolved. CDR1 SQVTM and CDR2 ANQGSEA come from the germline V gene. Trimming took off 5 bases at V and 4 bases at J, with 8 bases between the two ends. The CDR3 has 11 residues. As DNA, the CDR3 is TGCAGCGTTATGGAGGTCACTGAAGCTTTCTTT. Residues: CSVMEVTEAFF.

The chain combines TRBV7-2 with TRBJ1-2; weak D call: TRBD1 (5 bases). Germline CDR1 reads SGHTA; CDR2 reads FQGNSA. Trimming took 0 bases from V and 3 from J, leaving 8 bases between them. The CDR3 is made up of 14 amino acids. CDR3 protein: CASSLASGDYGYTF. Here the CDR3 DNA reads TGTGCCAGCAGCTTAGCTTCGGGGGACTATGGCTACACCTTC. Full variable domain (remainder filled in from reference TRBV7-2 and TRBJ1-2): GAGVSQSPSNKVTEKGKDVELRCDPISGHTALYWYRQSLGQGLEFLIYFQGNSAPDKSGLPSDRFSAERTGGSVSTLTIQRTQQEDSAVYLCASSLASGDYGYTFGSGTRLTVV.

V and J are TRBV19 and TRBJ1-5, with D perhaps TRBD1 (5 bases). Germline assignment: CDR1 LNHDA and CDR2 SQIVND (reference sequence). The CDR3 is 14 amino acids. V was pared by 3 bases and J by 0 bases, with 6 bases between. The CDR3 region is CASSIDSSNQPQHF. The CDR3 region has the DNA TGTGCCAGTAGTATCGACAGTAGCAATCAGCCCCAGCATTTT. Supplemented by reference TRBV19 and TRBJ1-5, the full variable domain reads DGGITQSPKYLFRKEGQNVTLSCEQNLNHDAMYWYRQDPGQGLRLIYYSQIVNDFQKGDIAEGYSVSREKKESFPLTVTSAQKNPTAFYLCASSIDSSNQPQHFGDGTRLSIL.

The rearrangement joins TRBV25-1 to TRBJ2-7, with 8 bases aligning to TRBD2. In germline, CDR1 is MGHDK, CDR2 SYGVNS. This CDR3 has 14 amino acids. With 3 bases clipped from V and 3 bases from J, the junction kept 4 bases outside the gene matches. CDR3 protein: CASSDSGSFYEQYF. CDR3 DNA sequence: TGTGCCAGCAGTGACAGCGGGAGCTTCTACGAGCAGTACTTC.

J is TRBJ2-3 and V is TRBV4-2; 10 bases align to TRBD2. Germline trimming cut 0 bases from V and 6 bases from J; bases unmatched to any gene: 6. CDR1 LGHNA and CDR2 YNFKEQ come from the germline V gene. This CDR3 spans 16 amino acids. CDR3 DNA: TGTGCCAGCAGCCAAGAGTCTAGCGGGGGCCCGGATACGCAGTATTTT. Translating gives CASSQESSGGPDTQYF.

The J gene is TRBJ2-7, the V gene TRBV25-1; TRBD2 matches at 8 bases. CDR1 is MGHDK and CDR2 is SYGVNS in the germline V gene. This CDR3 is built from 14 residues. V lost 5 bases to trimming and J lost 0 bases; unmatched junction nucleotides: 3. CDR3 loop: CASSLAGLSYEQYF. The CDR3 DNA is TGTGCCAGCAGTTTAGCGGGACTCTCCTACGAGCAGTACTTC.

The CDR3 coding sequence is TGCGCCAGCAAGATTAGCGGGAAACCCGGGGAGCTGTTTTTT. Protein sequence: CASKISGKPGELFF. The J gene is TRBJ2-2, the V gene TRBV5-1, with 8 bases fitting TRBD2. With 6 bases clipped from V and 6 bases from J, the junction kept 7 bases outside the gene matches. Germline CDR1 and CDR2: SGHRS and YFSETQ. The length of the CDR3 is 14 residues.

CDR3: CASSFSTTGKEKLFF. CDR3 nucleotide sequence: TGCGCCAGCAGCTTTAGTACAACAGGGAAGGAAAAACTGTTTTTT. The rearrangement joins TRBV5-1 to TRBJ1-4; TRBD1 is a possible D gene (6 bases). V was pared by 2 bases and J by 8 bases, with 16 bases between. The CDR3 length is 15 residues. Germline V gene data show CDR1 as SGHRS and CDR2 as YFSETQ.

This clone appeared a single time. J is TRBJ2-7 and V is TRBV6-8; TRBD2 is a possible D gene (5 bases). V lost 6 bases to trimming and J lost 2 bases, with 11 bases between them. CDR1 MNHGY and CDR2 SAAAGT come from the germline V gene. The CDR3 loop spans 13 amino acids. CDR3: CASSQRCPYEQYF. CDR3 in DNA: TGTGCCAGCAGCCAGCGGTGCCCCTACGAGCAGTACTTC.

This chain joins TRBV30 and TRBJ1-5; D might be TRBD1 (5 bases). CDR3 length equals 14 residues. Germline V CDR1 and CDR2: GTSNPN, SVGIG (reference sequence). The V end was cut by 3 bases, the J end by 1 base, with 10 bases between. The DNA of the CDR3 is TGTGCCTGGAGGGTCCAGGGCAGCAATCAGCCCCAGCATTTT. The encoded protein is CAWRVQGSNQPQHF.

The CDR3 loop reads CASRDGLAGGTDTQYF. Written as DNA, the CDR3 is TGTGCCAGCAGGGATGGACTAGCGGGGGGCACAGATACGCAGTATTTT. This chain uses TRBV2 with TRBJ2-3; 13 nucleotides line up with TRBD2. The V gene's germline CDR1 is SNHLY and CDR2 FYNNEI. This CDR3 has 16 residues. The trim removed 6 bases at V and 1 base at J, leaving 4 bases unmatched.

With respect to this clone: Other DNA sequences within the sample encode an identical CDR3. The chain combines TRBV6-5 with TRBJ2-7; 9 nucleotides align to TRBD1. V trimming: 0 bases; J trimming: 3 bases; junction bases outside the gene matches: 0. This CDR3 contains 14 residues. Germline V gene lookup returns CDR1 MNHEY and CDR2 SVGAGI. CDR3 sequence reads: CASSYSGQGYEQYF. As DNA, the CDR3 is TGTGCCAGCAGTTACTCGGGACAGGGCTACGAGCAGTACTTC.

The CDR3 DNA follows: TGTGCCAGCAGGCCCGGCCTAGCCAATCTAGACGAGCAGTACTTC. Protein: CASRPGLANLDEQYF. The V gene is TRBV6-1, the J gene TRBJ2-7, with D tentatively TRBD2 (5 bases). CDR1 MNHNS and CDR2 SASEGT come from the germline V gene. Trimming shortened V by 6 bases and J by 5 bases, and 20 bases separated the two germline ends. CDR3 length: 15 residues.

The V and J genes are TRBV13 and TRBJ2-2; 10 nucleotides agree with TRBD1. The germline V gene encodes CDR1 PRHDT and CDR2 FYEKMQ (reference sequence). The J segment lost 5 bases and the V segment lost 5 bases, leaving 5 bases of the junction unmatched. This CDR3 spans 15 amino acids. CDR3 DNA sequence: TGTGCCAGCAGCCCTCGGGACAGGGGAACCGGGGAGCTGTTTTTT. Translation: CASSPRDRGTGELFF.

The V call is TRBV27, the J call TRBJ2-3; 8 bases match TRBD2. V was clipped by 4 bases and J by 6 bases; unmatched bases: 12. CDR3 length: 16 residues. Germline loops: CDR1 MNHEY, CDR2 SMNVEV (reference sequence). The CDR3, as DNA: TGTGCCAGCAGTTCGGAACCGGGAGGGCCCGCGGATACGCAGTATTTT. Translating gives CASSSEPGGPADTQYF.

The chain couples TRBV7-2 to TRBJ1-3, with TRBD1 matching over 8 bases. The CDR3 contains 15 residues. Germline values: CDR1 SGHTA, CDR2 FQGNSA. V trimming: 3 bases; J trimming: 7 bases; junction bases outside the gene matches: 8. DNA for the CDR3: TGTGCCAGCAGCTTCCCGACAGGGGTCGGTAACACCATATATTTT. It encodes CASSFPTGVGNTIYF.